The next 5 T cell receptor beta chains were all read from a single sample in a study of response to subunit inactivated influenza vaccine. TCRdb used MiXCR to reprocess the RT-PCR reads, holding one entry per CDR3 protein. Of more than 150,000 distinct CDR3 sequences in the sample, around 9% were seen once. The material sequenced was non-naive T cells sorted from PBMCs, taken on the day of vaccination. These receptors were obtained from a man in his fifties who received an inactivated influenza vaccine.

A few counts support this clonotype. The rearrangement links TRBV3-1 to TRBJ2-7, with 8 positions matching TRBD2. Germline CDR1 reads LGHDT; CDR2 reads YNNKEL (reference sequence). Unmatched junction bases numbered 0, after V lost 3 bases and J lost 2 bases. CDR3 size: 13 residues. In DNA form, the CDR3 reads TGTGCCAGCAGCCAGGGACTAGCCTACGAGCAGTACTTC. It codes for CASSQGLAYEQYF.

This clonotype was counted only a few times. This chain uses TRBV2 with TRBJ2-7, with 10 bases aligning to TRBD2. The CDR3 runs 15 residues. V lost 6 bases and J lost 5; bases outside the gene matches: 10. Germline lookup yields CDR1 SNHLY and CDR2 FYNNEI. The CDR3 loop is CASRETSGGANEQYF. Written as DNA, the CDR3 is TGTGCCAGCAGGGAGACGAGCGGGGGGGCTAACGAGCAGTACTTC.

This clonotype was detected a few times. This chain joins TRBV4-2 and TRBJ1-5; TRBD1 might be the D (5 bases). The CDR3 sequence is 16 residues long. V lost 0 bases and J lost 4, with 13 bases in between. CDR1 is LGHNA and CDR2 is YNFKEQ in the germline V gene. The CDR3 here is CASSQDLGGKNQPQHF. CDR3 in DNA: TGTGCCAGCAGCCAAGATCTGGGGGGGAAAAATCAGCCCCAGCATTTT.

This chain joins TRBV6-1 and TRBJ2-7, with D tentatively TRBD2 (5 bases). The CDR3 extends over 14 amino acids. Germline CDR1 is MNHNS and CDR2 is SASEGT. Between the trimmed V and J ends, which lost 6 bases and 0 bases, there was a span of 12 bases. The CDR3 nucleotides read TGTGCCAGCAGGAGGGCGACGAGCTCCTACGAGCAGTACTTC. Protein: CASRRATSSYEQYF.

This clonotype was recorded at least ten times. The chain has TRBV12-3 or TRBV12-4 and TRBJ1-2, with D uncertain. V dropped 6 bases and J dropped 2 bases, with 13 bases sitting between them. This CDR3 has 14 amino acids. Here the CDR3 reads CASSPSGQNYGYTF. The CDR3 DNA reads as TGTGCCAGCAGCCCATCTGGGCAAAACTATGGCTACACCTTC.